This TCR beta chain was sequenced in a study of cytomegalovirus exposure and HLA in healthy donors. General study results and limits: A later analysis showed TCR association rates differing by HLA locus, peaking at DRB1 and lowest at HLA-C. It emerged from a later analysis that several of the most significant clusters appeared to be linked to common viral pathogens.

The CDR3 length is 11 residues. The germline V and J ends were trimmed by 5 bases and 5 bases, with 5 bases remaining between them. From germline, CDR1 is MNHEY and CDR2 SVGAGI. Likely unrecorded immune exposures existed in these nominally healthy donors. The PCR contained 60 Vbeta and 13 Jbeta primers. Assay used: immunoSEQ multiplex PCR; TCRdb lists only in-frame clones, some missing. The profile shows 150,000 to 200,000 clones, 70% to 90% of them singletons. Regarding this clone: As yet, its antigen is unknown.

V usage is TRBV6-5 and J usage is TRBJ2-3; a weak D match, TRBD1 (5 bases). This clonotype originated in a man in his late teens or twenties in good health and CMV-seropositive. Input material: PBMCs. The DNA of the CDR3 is TGTGCCAGCAGTAGGGGAGATACGCAGTATTTT. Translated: CASSRGDTQYF.